This T cell receptor (beta chain) was retrieved from a study of blood T cell repertoires in COVID-19. Across the study: The United States, Italy and Spain provided the acute and convalescent COVID-19 samples. T cells, B-cell-depleted T cells, or PBMCs supplied cDNA or gDNA.

The CDR3 contains 15 residues. CDR1 MNHEY and CDR2 SVGAGI come from the germline V gene. Losses at the gene ends were 2 bases for V and 10 bases for J; bases not matched to a gene: 11. The table came from immunoSEQ multiplex PCR; TCRdb's copy has only in-frame clones and leaves some out. The table shows 200,000 to 300,000 clones, with approximately 80% occurring only once. Sequencing was carried out using peripheral blood. V is TRBV6-5 and J is TRBJ2-5; 9 positions match TRBD2. This receptor was identified in a human donor in a cohort sampled during active COVID-19. The CDR3, as DNA: TGTGCCAGCAGTTACGAGCGGGGGGAACCTGGAGACCAGTACTTC. Protein sequence: CASSYERGEPGDQYF.